These T cell receptor beta chains were read from a single sample in a study of cytomegalovirus exposure and HLA in healthy donors. The data were produced by immunoSEQ multiplex PCR, yet TCRdb's version contains in-frame clones alone and is incomplete. Among around 130,000 clones, around 71% were seen once, and the ten largest hold 2.6%. Input material: PBMCs. All receptors come from a woman in her fifties or sixties in good health and CMV-seropositive. The CDR3 runs from the conserved cysteine through the conserved F or W. Size is stated for part of the rows, as once, few or many counts, or as a class when the clone is expanded.

j_call v_call clone_size cdr3_aa
TRBJ1-4 TRBV20-1 NA CSARSGEKLFF
TRBJ1-6 TRBV10-1 NA CASSGTGNSPLHF
TRBJ2-5 TRBV6-5 NA CASSASGLQETQYF
TRBJ1-2 TRBV25-1 few CASSESRGGYGYTF
TRBJ1-6 TRBV6-6 NA CASSYSGGHGNSPLHF
TRBJ1-1 TRBV5-1 NA CASSSRTGKDTEAFF
TRBJ1-2 TRBV7-9 NA CASSLGSGYGYTF
TRBJ1-1 TRBV7-8 NA CASSLARSSTGALNTEAFF
TRBJ2-7 TRBV6-1 NA CASREAGYLEQYF
TRBJ2-3 TRBV5-1 NA CASSTGQGIPTDTQYF
TRBJ1-5 TRBV6-5 few CASSRDRRSNQPQHF
TRBJ2-3 TRBV5-1 NA CASSFSGGGTDTQYF
TRBJ1-1 TRBV9 NA CASNLGQGGTEAFF
TRBJ1-6 TRBV19 NA CASRYLRSGAGNSPLHF
TRBJ2-3 TRBV5-4 NA CASSRRDRGYDTQYF
TRBJ2-1 TRBV18 NA CASSPVSSGGGNEQFF
TRBJ1-4 TRBV6-1 few CASRPGGGRSEKLFF
TRBJ1-3 TRBV4-1 NA CASSQTGQGVSTIYF
TRBJ2-2 TRBV10-3 NA CAISDSRNTGELFF
TRBJ1-2 TRBV18 NA CASSPLLGGNGYTF
TRBJ2-1 TRBV7-8 NA CASSLRPIALGEQFF
TRBJ2-1 TRBV6-1 NA CASSEATPRGEIF
TRBJ2-3 TRBV9 NA CASSVRGGGADTQYF
TRBJ1-1 TRBV18 NA CASSPRTDMNTEAFF
TRBJ2-1 TRBV25-1 NA CASSQRNNNEQFF
TRBJ2-3 TRBV2 NA CASRTPGLAGRSSTDTQYF
TRBJ1-6 TRBV19 NA CASSLQTLGSSPLHF
TRBJ2-7 TRBV10-3 many CAITPGTGGYEQYF
TRBJ2-1 TRBV11-1 NA CASSLDGGGNEQFF
TRBJ1-2 TRBV18 NA CASRFQGLNYGYTF
TRBJ1-2 TRBV2 once CASSDGPIYGYTF
TRBJ2-5 TRBV5-4 NA CASTATSGGPRETQYF
TRBJ2-1 TRBV5-1 NA CASSPWTGSYNEQFF
TRBJ2-5 TRBV2 NA CASVAGALQETQYF
TRBJ1-3 TRBV7-3 NA CASSPQVGHSGNTIYF
TRBJ2-7 TRBV19 few CASSKLAGSNEQYF
TRBJ1-2 TRBV7-9 few CSSSVFGGYTF
TRBJ2-7 TRBV9 NA CASSTLGLGGMYEQYF
TRBJ1-3 TRBV2 NA CASTSSTGGGNTIYF
TRBJ2-2 TRBV5-1 NA CASLGTLGNTGELFF
TRBJ2-7 TRBV21-1 few CASLTGQGTGVSPSYEQYF
TRBJ1-6 TRBV6-5 NA CASSFDWSSYNSPLHF
TRBJ1-1 TRBV10-2 NA CASSSGTGTEAFF
TRBJ1-5 TRBV4-1 NA CASSPGSGNQPQHF
TRBJ1-2 TRBV20-1 NA CSARGHGYTF
TRBJ1-1 TRBV10-3 NA CASRDRGHTEAFF
TRBJ1-3 TRBV25-1 NA CASSLTGRGNTIYF
TRBJ1-5 TRBV7-3 NA CASSYGGNQPQHF
TRBJ1-3 TRBV7-2 few CASSEEGGAAGNTIYF
TRBJ2-3 TRBV6-5 NA CASSYSETRLSTQYF
TRBJ2-7 TRBV11-1 NA CASSLKRSGGEQYF
TRBJ2-1 TRBV5-1 once CASSQQGAREQFF
TRBJ1-5 TRBV9 NA CASSVGQGPDQPQHF
TRBJ2-5 TRBV7-9 NA CASSPPPRPQTQYF
TRBJ2-5 TRBV4-1 NA CASSQGGLAGGNQETQYF
TRBJ1-1 TRBV6-1 NA CAAGDLSRRTEAFF
TRBJ1-1 TRBV9 NA CASSVGQNTEVFF
TRBJ2-1 TRBV29-1 NA CSVGGGQGDEQFF